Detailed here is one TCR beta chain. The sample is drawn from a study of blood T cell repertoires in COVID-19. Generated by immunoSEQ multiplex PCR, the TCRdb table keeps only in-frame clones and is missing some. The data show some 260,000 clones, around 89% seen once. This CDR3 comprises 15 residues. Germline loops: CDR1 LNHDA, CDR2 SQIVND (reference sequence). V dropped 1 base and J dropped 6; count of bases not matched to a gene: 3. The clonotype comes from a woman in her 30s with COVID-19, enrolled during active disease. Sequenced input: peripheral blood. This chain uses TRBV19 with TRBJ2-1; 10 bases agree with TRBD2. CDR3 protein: CASSIASGSGNEQFF. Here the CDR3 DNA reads TGTGCCAGTAGTATAGCTAGCGGGAGTGGCAATGAGCAGTTCTTC.